Following are 24 T cell receptor beta chains from one sample sequenced in a study of control samples from healthy donors and cancer patients. Sequenced by immunoSEQ multiplex PCR; TCRdb stores in-frame clones only, minus some. The sample contains some 150,000 clones, around 94% of which appear only once. The sample taken for sequencing was PBMCs. The receptors stem from a man in his sixties with colorectal cancer.

The chain recombines TRBV21-1 with TRBJ1-1. TRBV21-1 is annotated as a pseudogene. The CDR3 length is 18 residues. CDR3 sequence reads: CASSKKVGERVVNTEAFF. The CDR3 DNA sequence: TGTGCCAGCAGCAAAAAGGTCGGGGAAAGGGTAGTGAACACTGAAGCTTTCTTT.

This sequence joins TRBV5-1 and TRBJ2-5; tentatively, D is TRBD1 or TRBD2 (6 bases each). The CDR3 spans 16 residues. The germline V gene has CDR1 SGHRS and CDR2 YFSETQ. The V end was cut by 0 bases, the J end by 1 base, with 13 bases between. CDR3 coding DNA: TGCGCCAGCAGCTTGGGAGGGTGGGGGGCCCAAGAGACCCAGTACTTC. Translated, it gives CASSLGGWGAQETQYF.

CDR3 DNA sequence: TGTGCCAGCAGCCGGGACGGACACCTTGAAGCTTTCTTT. Amino acid sequence: CASSRDGHLEAFF. The chain carries TRBV6-2 or TRBV6-3 and TRBJ1-1; possibly TRBD1 for D (5 bases). Germline assignment: CDR1 MNHEY and CDR2 SVGEGT. The V end lost 6 bases, the J end lost 7 bases, and 15 bases lay between the germline ends. The CDR3 spans 13 residues.

As DNA, the CDR3 is TGCAGCGTGGCAGAGGGAGGTCGCCCTGAAAAACTGTTTTTT. Protein: CSVAEGGRPEKLFF. The chain carries TRBV29-1 and TRBJ1-4; no clear D. The CDR3 is 14 amino acids. Trimming left V 6 bases short and J 7 bases short, with 18 bases between. Germline V gives CDR1 SQVTM, CDR2 ANQGSEA.

The genes are TRBV5-8 and TRBJ1-5; 8 nucleotides align to TRBD1. CDR1 is SGHTS and CDR2 is YDEGEE in the germline V gene. Trimming removed 4 bases from V and 3 bases from J; junction bases left unmatched: 6. The CDR3 is made up of 15 amino acids. CDR3 amino acids: CASSEDRALNQPQHF. The CDR3 coding sequence is TGTGCCAGCAGCGAGGACAGGGCCCTCAATCAGCCCCAGCATTTT.

This clone occurred once. The rearrangement joins TRBV28 to TRBJ1-4, with 9 nucleotides matching TRBD1. Germline CDR1 MDHEN, CDR2 SYDVKM. The V gene end was trimmed by 6 bases and the J gene end by 10 bases; junction bases not matched to a gene: 9. The CDR3 is made up of 14 amino acids. This CDR3 is CASRSDRGQVKLFF. CDR3 nucleotides: TGTGCCAGCAGGTCGGACAGGGGACAAGTAAAACTGTTTTTT.

The gene calls are TRBV4-1 and TRBJ1-2; 9 nucleotides align to TRBD1. The CDR3 length is 15 residues. CDR1 and CDR2 (germline): MGHRA, YSYEKL. V was pared by 4 bases and J by 4 bases, with 7 bases of the junction left unmatched. The CDR3 loop is CASSLGLTGGYGYTF. CDR3 bases: TGCGCCAGCAGCCTGGGCTTGACAGGGGGCTATGGCTACACCTTC.

V and J are TRBV12-3 or TRBV12-4 and TRBJ1-6; D call uncertain. V was shortened by 5 bases and J by 10 bases, with 12 bases between the two germline ends. This CDR3 has 13 amino acids. In DNA form, the CDR3 reads TGTGCCAGCAGTCCCCGGGCGGAATCACCCCTCCACTTT. This translates into CASSPRAESPLHF.

The chain combines TRBV7-2 with TRBJ2-5; 8 bases match TRBD2. The length of the CDR3 is 16 residues. J lost 0 bases, V lost 8 bases, and 11 bases had no gene match. The germline gives CDR1 SGHTA, CDR2 FQGNSA. The CDR3, as DNA: TGTGCCAGCGAACCCACCCCGCGGGGGGACCAAGAGACCCAGTACTTC. Translating it yields CASEPTPRGDQETQYF.

This chain joins TRBV19 and TRBJ2-5, with D possibly called TRBD1 or TRBD2 (6 bases each). The V gene lost 8 bases and the J gene lost 1 base, with 11 bases spanning the gap. The CDR3 has 13 amino acids. Germline V CDR1 and CDR2: LNHDA, SQIVND (reference sequence). The CDR3 DNA is TGTGCCAGTTCCGGGGGCTCCCAAGAGACCCAGTACTTC. This sequence encodes CASSGGSQETQYF.

The chain links TRBV2 to TRBJ1-1; D unclear. V shed 2 bases and J shed 2 bases, with 9 bases lying between them. There are 14 residues in the CDR3. The germline gives CDR1 SNHLY, CDR2 FYNNEI. The chain's CDR3 is CASSERRLNTEAFF. The CDR3 region has the DNA TGTGCCAGCAGTGAAAGGCGACTAAACACTGAAGCTTTCTTT.

The genes are TRBV18 and TRBJ2-3; D possibly corresponds to TRBD2 (5 bases). Germline V CDR1 and CDR2: KGHSH, LQKENI. The V end was cut by 2 bases, the J end by 1 base, with 13 bases between. The CDR3 is 16 amino acids. The CDR3 DNA sequence: TGTGCCAGCTCACCAGTCGGGATGGGCGGCACAGATACGCAGTATTTT. Translated, it gives CASSPVGMGGTDTQYF.

The V call is TRBV24-1, the J call TRBJ1-4; no firm D call. V lost 12 bases and J 8 bases, leaving 27 bases between the germline ends. Per the germline V gene, CDR1 is KGHDR and CDR2 is SFDVKD. The CDR3 consists of 16 residues. CDR3 sequence reads: CAVRSKPKGCDEKLFF. The CDR3 nucleotides are TGTGCCGTCCGCTCGAAACCTAAAGGCTGCGACGAAAAACTGTTTTTT.

The chain employs TRBV19 and TRBJ2-7; the D gene is possibly TRBD1 (5 bases). CDR3 length equals 15 residues. Germline assignment: CDR1 LNHDA and CDR2 SQIVND (reference sequence). With 3 bases removed from V and 0 bases from J, the gap between germline ends came to 12 bases. The CDR3 sequence is CASSIQQGNSYEQYF. Written as DNA, the CDR3 is TGTGCCAGTAGTATCCAGCAGGGAAACTCCTACGAGCAGTACTTC.

This clone was seen once. This rearrangement joins TRBV7-2 to TRBJ1-6; D call uncertain. The ends were cut back, 1 base at V and 5 bases at J, with 6 bases in the middle. This CDR3 spans 14 amino acids. From germline, CDR1 is SGHTA and CDR2 FQGNSA. CDR3 DNA: TGTGCCAGCAGCTTAGGGGCCGATAATTCACCCCTCCACTTT. Its protein product is CASSLGADNSPLHF.

This chain connects TRBV12-3 or TRBV12-4 to TRBJ1-1, with 8 bases that match TRBD1. Trimming cost V 4 bases and J 3 bases; bases outside gene matches: 1. The CDR3 extends over 13 amino acids. CDR3 bases: TGTGCCAGCAGTTACAGGGGGGACACTGAAGCTTTCTTT. Encoded protein: CASSYRGDTEAFF.

The genes are TRBV6-1 and TRBJ2-5; no firm D call. Trimming shortened V by 2 bases and J by 5 bases, and 9 bases separated the two germline ends. The CDR3 consists of 13 residues. Germline V gives CDR1 MNHNS, CDR2 SASEGT. The chain's CDR3 is CASSENLRETQYF. The CDR3 DNA follows: TGTGCCAGCAGTGAAAACCTTAGGGAGACCCAGTACTTC.

This chain uses TRBV7-9 with TRBJ1-2; 9 nucleotides line up with TRBD1. The CDR3 is 14 residues long. Germline loops: CDR1 SEHNR, CDR2 FQNEAQ (reference sequence). V was pared by 3 bases and J by 8 bases, with 7 bases of the junction left unmatched. The CDR3 sequence: CASSFPGQGEGYTF. The CDR3 DNA is TGTGCCAGCAGCTTCCCGGGACAGGGTGAAGGCTACACCTTC. Using reference TRBV7-9 and TRBJ1-2 for the parts outside the CDR3, the full variable domain is DTGVSQNPRHKITKRGQNVTFRCDPISEHNRLYWYRQTLGQGPEFLTYFQNEAQLEKSRLLSDRFSAERPKGSFSTLEIQRTEQGDSAMYLCASSFPGQGEGYTFGSGTRLTVV.

The chain's CDR3 is CSVATWTLDEQFF. As DNA, the CDR3 is TGCAGCGTCGCAACATGGACCCTCGATGAGCAGTTCTTC. The chain links TRBV29-1 to TRBJ2-1; D gene ambiguous. The V gene's germline CDR1 is SQVTM and CDR2 ANQGSEA. The CDR3 contains 13 residues. Trimming removed 6 bases at V and 8 bases at J, with 17 bases between.

V gene TRBV18 combines with J gene TRBJ2-4, with 7 bases fitting TRBD1. CDR1 and CDR2 (germline): KGHSH, LQKENI. The trim removed 3 bases at V and 5 bases at J, leaving 4 bases unmatched. There are 14 residues in the CDR3. The CDR3 bases are TGTGCCAGCTCACCCGGGACAGAGCAAAACATTCAGTACTTC. It encodes CASSPGTEQNIQYF.

The chain is built from TRBV5-1 and TRBJ1-1, with D possibly being TRBD1 (5 bases). The CDR3 is 15 amino acids. Germline loops: CDR1 SGHRS, CDR2 YFSETQ. V lost 2 bases, J lost 6 bases, and 17 bases lay in between. CDR3 in amino acids: CASSLNPGREAEAFF. The CDR3 bases are TGCGCCAGCAGCTTAAACCCTGGCAGGGAAGCTGAAGCTTTCTTT.

The chain has TRBV5-1 and TRBJ2-3, with 10 bases identical to TRBD2. Germline trimming cut 4 bases from V and 2 bases from J; bases unmatched to any gene: 4. The V gene's germline CDR1 is SGHRS and CDR2 YFSETQ. CDR3 length: 15 amino acids. CDR3 loop: CASSTTSGATDTQYF. CDR3 bases: TGCGCCAGCAGCACTACTAGCGGGGCCACAGATACGCAGTATTTT.

The rearrangement joins TRBV6-1 to TRBJ1-4, with D unclear. The CDR3 is made up of 17 amino acids. Per the germline V gene, CDR1 is MNHNS and CDR2 is SASEGT. V was shortened by 0 bases and J by 4 bases, with 15 bases between the two germline ends. CDR3 DNA sequence: TGTGCCAGCAGTGAAGCGGCAGTCACAAGCTATAATGAAAAACTGTTTTTT. Translating gives CASSEAAVTSYNEKLFF.

The chain couples TRBV20-1 to TRBJ2-7; D is ambiguous. CDR3 length: 11 residues. CDR1 DFQATT and CDR2 SNEGSKA come from the germline V gene (reference sequence). Trimming shortened V by 6 bases and J by 3 bases, and 9 bases separated the two germline ends. The CDR3 reads CSASGRYEQYF. The CDR3 DNA reads as TGCAGTGCGAGTGGGCGCTACGAGCAGTACTTC.